Below, 4 T cell receptor beta chains from the same sample are listed, as sequenced in a study of cytomegalovirus exposure and HLA in healthy donors. The PCR made use of 60 Vbeta and 13 Jbeta primers. The method was immunoSEQ multiplex PCR; TCRdb's version includes in-frame clones alone and lacks a portion of them. The repertoire holds around 67,000 clones, with about four fifths as singletons. The sequenced material came from PBMCs. The receptors here all came from a man younger than 35 in good health and CMV-seropositive.

This chain connects TRBV11-3 to TRBJ2-7; tentatively, D is TRBD1 (5 bases). CDR3 length: 14 residues. Germline CDR1 is SGHNT and CDR2 is YENEEA. V lost 1 base to trimming and J lost 5 bases, with 12 bases between them. The DNA for the CDR3 is TGTGCCAGCAGCTTAGGTCAGGGTATCCACGAGCAGTACTTC. Its translation is CASSLGQGIHEQYF.

This chain joins TRBV29-1 and TRBJ2-1; tentatively, D is TRBD2 (6 bases). Germline V gene sequence: CDR1 SQVTM, CDR2 ANQGSEA. Trimming left V 5 bases short and J 4 bases short, with 12 bases between. The CDR3 extends over 13 amino acids. The CDR3 coding sequence is TGCAGCGTTCAAGGAGGGTTTTACAATGAGCAGTTCTTC. It codes for CSVQGGFYNEQFF.

This chain links TRBV28 with TRBJ1-2; tentative D call: TRBD1 (6 bases). Germline V lookup: CDR1 MDHEN, CDR2 SYDVKM. V gave up 4 bases and J gave up 5 bases, with 14 bases separating them. The CDR3 is made up of 14 amino acids. The CDR3 bases are TGTGCCAGCAGTTACATCACCGGGACATATGGCTACACCTTC. This sequence encodes CASSYITGTYGYTF.

This clone was detected a few times. The V and J genes are TRBV19 and TRBJ2-5; 10 bases line up with TRBD2. The CDR3 length is 14 residues. V was clipped by 5 bases and J by 4 bases; unmatched bases: 4. In germline, CDR1 is LNHDA, CDR2 SQIVND (reference sequence). DNA for the CDR3: TGTGCCAGTAGTGCGGGACTAGCGCGAGAGACCCAGTACTTC. Its translation is CASSAGLARETQYF.